Below are 3 T cell receptor beta chains sequenced from a single sample in a study of OX40 agonist ivuxolimab in advanced cancers. TCRdb's table, derived via immunoSEQ multiplex PCR, lists solely in-frame clones and lacks some. The table records approximately 81,000 clones, roughly 91% of them present only once. Material: CD4+ or CD8+ T cells sorted from blood, obtained in a trial of the OX40 agonist ivuxolimab. All receptors come from an adult with an advanced solid tumor such as melanoma, head and neck, liver or kidney cancer.

The CDR3 DNA sequence: TGTGCCAGCAGCGTAGGGCTGGGGCCCACAGATACGCAGTATTTT. Its translation is CASSVGLGPTDTQYF. The genes are TRBV9 and TRBJ2-3, with D perhaps TRBD1 (5 bases). V lost 0 bases to trimming and J lost 2 bases, with 10 bases between them. The CDR3 extends over 15 amino acids. Germline values: CDR1 SGDLS, CDR2 YYNGEE.

This chain links TRBV11-2 with TRBJ2-2, with D unclear. Germline values: CDR1 SGHAT, CDR2 FQNNGV. This CDR3 is built from 13 residues. The V end lost 5 bases, the J end lost 2 bases, and 6 bases lay between the germline ends. In DNA form, the CDR3 reads TGTGCCAGCAGCCTGGAAAACACCGGGGAGCTGTTTTTT. Translated, it gives CASSLENTGELFF.

The CDR3 here is CASSLIPPATSGRPTTYNEQFF. In nucleotides, the CDR3 is TGTGCCAGCAGCTTAATTCCTCCCGCGACTAGCGGGAGACCCACAACCTACAATGAGCAGTTCTTC. The V and J genes are TRBV7-3 and TRBJ2-1; 12 bases are shared with TRBD2. Trimming removed 1 base from V and 2 bases from J; junction bases left unmatched: 18. The germline gives CDR1 SGHTA, CDR2 FQGTGA. The CDR3 has 22 amino acids.